The rows below give T cell receptor beta chains drawn from one sample of a study of blood T cell repertoires in COVID-19. Libraries were prepared by immunoSEQ multiplex PCR; TCRdb keeps only in-frame clonotypes and omits some of them. The sample records more than 300,000 clones, 90% to 95% being singletons. The sequencing input was PBMCs or T cells enriched from blood (not recorded which). These receptors originate from a woman in her twenties or thirties who had been exposed to COVID-19. CDR3s include the opening cysteine and the closing phenylalanine or tryptophan. D genes are given only for firm matches. Expanded clones are given a class, and other clones once, few, many or no size at all.

J gene: TRBJ1-1
V gene: TRBV5-1
D gene: -
clone size: -
CDR3 protein: CASSQLEGAEAFF
CDR3 DNA: TGCGCCAGCAGCCAGCTGGAGGGCGCTGAAGCTTTCTTT

J gene: TRBJ2-1
V gene: TRBV19
D gene: -
clone size: -
CDR3 protein: CASSLLSGPQGSYNEQFF
CDR3 DNA: TGTGCCAGTAGTCTATTGAGCGGGCCCCAGGGCTCCTACAATGAGCAGTTCTTC

J gene: TRBJ1-2
V gene: TRBV7-8
D gene: -
clone size: -
CDR3 protein: CASSDPGSRGTGYGYTF
CDR3 DNA: TGTGCCAGCAGCGATCCGGGCAGTCGGGGGACTGGCTATGGCTACACCTTC

J gene: TRBJ1-1
V gene: TRBV5-1
D gene: TRBD1
clone size: -
CDR3 protein: CASSEDRGMNTEAFF
CDR3 DNA: TGCGCCAGCAGCGAAGACAGGGGTATGAACACTGAAGCTTTCTTT

J gene: TRBJ2-5
V gene: TRBV9
D gene: -
clone size: -
CDR3 protein: CASSPQGQETQYF
CDR3 DNA: TGTGCCAGCAGCCCCCAGGGACAAGAGACCCAGTACTTC

J gene: TRBJ1-6
V gene: TRBV5-5
D gene: TRBD1
clone size: once
CDR3 protein: CASSPGQGLVNSPLHF
CDR3 DNA: TGTGCCAGCAGCCCGGGACAGGGTCTAGTTAATTCACCCCTCCACTTT

J gene: TRBJ2-7
V gene: TRBV23-1
D gene: -
clone size: -
CDR3 protein: CASSQHSPLREQYF
CDR3 DNA: TGCGCCAGCAGTCAGCACAGTCCCCTCCGCGAGCAGTACTTC

J gene: TRBJ2-2
V gene: TRBV6-5
D gene: TRBD1
clone size: many
CDR3 protein: CASSYGVIQGTGELFF
CDR3 DNA: TGTGCCAGCAGTTACGGGGTTATACAGGGGACGGGGGAGCTGTTTTTT

J gene: TRBJ2-1
V gene: TRBV18
D gene: TRBD2
clone size: -
CDR3 protein: CASSPSSSGGALLNEQFF
CDR3 DNA: TGTGCCAGCTCACCAAGTTCTAGCGGGGGGGCCTTGCTAAATGAGCAGTTCTTC

J gene: TRBJ2-1
V gene: TRBV9
D gene: TRBD1
clone size: -
CDR3 protein: CASSRWDSIYNEQFF
CDR3 DNA: TGTGCCAGCAGCCGTTGGGACAGTATCTACAATGAGCAGTTCTTC

J gene: TRBJ1-2
V gene: TRBV7-8
D gene: TRBD1
clone size: -
CDR3 protein: CASRRGQGLIGGYTF
CDR3 DNA: TGTGCCAGCAGAAGAGGACAGGGTCTAATAGGGGGCTACACCTTC

J gene: TRBJ2-3
V gene: TRBV9
D gene: -
clone size: -
CDR3 protein: CASSVESSTDTQYF
CDR3 DNA: TGTGCCAGCAGCGTAGAGAGTAGCACAGATACGCAGTATTTT

J gene: TRBJ1-3
V gene: TRBV7-9
D gene: -
clone size: once
CDR3 protein: CASSLGRDSGNTIYF
CDR3 DNA: TGTGCCAGCAGCTTAGGCAGGGATTCTGGAAACACCATATATTTT

J gene: TRBJ1-3
V gene: TRBV7-9
D gene: -
clone size: -
CDR3 protein: CASSLSYPVQTYSGNTIYF
CDR3 DNA: TGTGCCAGCAGCTTATCTTACCCCGTGCAGACTTACTCTGGAAACACCATATATTTT

J gene: TRBJ2-7
V gene: TRBV9
D gene: -
clone size: -
CDR3 protein: CASSVRGSNAYEQYF
CDR3 DNA: TGTGCCAGCAGCGTCAGGGGTTCAAACGCCTACGAGCAGTACTTC

J gene: TRBJ2-1
V gene: TRBV27
D gene: TRBD2
clone size: once
CDR3 protein: CASSLLLGRAYNEQFF
CDR3 DNA: TGTGCCAGCAGTTTATTACTGGGGAGGGCCTACAATGAGCAGTTCTTC

J gene: TRBJ2-1
V gene: TRBV7-9
D gene: -
clone size: -
CDR3 protein: CASSASSAPSDNEQFF
CDR3 DNA: TGTGCCAGCAGCGCGTCGAGCGCCCCGTCGGACAATGAGCAGTTCTTC

J gene: TRBJ1-2
V gene: TRBV6-6
D gene: TRBD1
clone size: -
CDR3 protein: CASSYSGTGGGYTF
CDR3 DNA: TGTGCCAGCAGTTACTCCGGGACAGGGGGAGGCTACACCTTC

J gene: TRBJ1-6
V gene: TRBV3-1/TRBV3-2
D gene: TRBD1
clone size: -
CDR3 protein: CASSQGMGRGQSPLHF
CDR3 DNA: TGTGCCAGCAGCCAAGGAATGGGCAGGGGGCAGTCACCCCTCCACTTT

J gene: TRBJ2-3
V gene: TRBV6-4
D gene: -
clone size: -
CDR3 protein: CASSDSPGLTDTQYF
CDR3 DNA: TGTGCCAGCAGTGACTCGCCAGGGTTAACAGATACGCAGTATTTT

J gene: TRBJ2-3
V gene: TRBV5-1
D gene: TRBD1
clone size: -
CDR3 protein: CASSAGQDGSTDTQYF
CDR3 DNA: TGCGCCAGCAGCGCGGGACAGGATGGTAGCACAGATACGCAGTATTTT

J gene: TRBJ1-6
V gene: TRBV15
D gene: -
clone size: -
CDR3 protein: CATSREGVGSVGSPLHF
CDR3 DNA: TGTGCCACCAGCAGAGAAGGCGTAGGATCAGTCGGGTCACCCCTCCACTTT

J gene: TRBJ1-1
V gene: TRBV9
D gene: -
clone size: -
CDR3 protein: CASSPGTTNTEAFF
CDR3 DNA: TGTGCCAGCAGCCCAGGGACAACGAACACTGAAGCTTTCTTT

J gene: TRBJ1-1
V gene: TRBV2
D gene: -
clone size: -
CDR3 protein: CASRWSVEAFF
CDR3 DNA: TGTGCCAGCAGGTGGTCAGTTGAAGCTTTCTTT

J gene: TRBJ1-2
V gene: TRBV6-4
D gene: TRBD1
clone size: -
CDR3 protein: CASSVSGTGRQYGYTF
CDR3 DNA: TGTGCCAGCAGTGTGTCCGGGACAGGGAGGCAATATGGCTACACCTTC

J gene: TRBJ2-2
V gene: TRBV11-2
D gene: -
clone size: -
CDR3 protein: CATETGTYTGELFF
CDR3 DNA: TGTGCCACCGAAACCGGGACTTACACCGGGGAGCTGTTTTTT

J gene: TRBJ2-2
V gene: TRBV10-1
D gene: -
clone size: -
CDR3 protein: CAILFAGELFF
CDR3 DNA: TGCGCCATCCTATTTGCCGGGGAGCTGTTTTTT

J gene: TRBJ2-1
V gene: TRBV19
D gene: -
clone size: once
CDR3 protein: CASRSTGYNEQFF
CDR3 DNA: TGTGCCAGTAGGAGCACAGGGTACAATGAGCAGTTCTTC

J gene: TRBJ2-7
V gene: TRBV19
D gene: TRBD1
clone size: -
CDR3 protein: CASSIGGQGTYEQYF
CDR3 DNA: TGTGCCAGTAGTATAGGTGGACAGGGGACCTACGAGCAGTACTTC

J gene: TRBJ1-3
V gene: TRBV7-2
D gene: -
clone size: -
CDR3 protein: CASSLAGSSGNTIYF
CDR3 DNA: TGTGCCAGCAGCTTAGCGGGGAGCTCTGGAAACACCATATATTTT